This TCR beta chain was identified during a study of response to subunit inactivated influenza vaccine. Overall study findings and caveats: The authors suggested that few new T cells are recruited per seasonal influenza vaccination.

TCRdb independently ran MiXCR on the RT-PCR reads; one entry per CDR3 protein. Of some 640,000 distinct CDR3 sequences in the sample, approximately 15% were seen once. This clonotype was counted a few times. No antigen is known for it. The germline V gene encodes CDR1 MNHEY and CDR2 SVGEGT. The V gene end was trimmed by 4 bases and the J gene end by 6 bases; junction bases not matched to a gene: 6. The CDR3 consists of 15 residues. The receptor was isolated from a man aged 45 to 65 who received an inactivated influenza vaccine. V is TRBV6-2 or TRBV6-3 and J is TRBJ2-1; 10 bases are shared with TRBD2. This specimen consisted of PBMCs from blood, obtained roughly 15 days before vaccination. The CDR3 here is CASSSSGRWVNEQFF. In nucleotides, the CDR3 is TGTGCCAGCAGTTCTAGCGGGAGATGGGTCAATGAGCAGTTCTTC.